These 17 T cell receptor beta chains came from one sample sequenced in a study of cytomegalovirus exposure and HLA in healthy donors. The PCR ran on 60 Vbeta and 13 Jbeta primers. TCRdb keeps only in-frame clones here, not all; method: immunoSEQ multiplex PCR. The data hold 75,000 to 90,000 clones, with approximately 79% observed a single time. The material sequenced was PBMCs. The receptor source for this set is a human donor in good health.

V usage is TRBV7-2 and J usage is TRBJ2-7, with D possibly TRBD2 on 6 matching bases. Trimming took 2 bases from V and 3 from J, leaving 14 bases between them. Per the germline V gene, CDR1 is SGHTA and CDR2 is FQGNSA. The CDR3 length is 15 residues. The CDR3 DNA is TGTGCCAGCAGCTTATACGGGGGAGATAGCTACGAGCAGTACTTC. Translated, it gives CASSLYGGDSYEQYF. Together with reference TRBV7-2 and TRBJ2-7, the CDR3 gives the full variable domain: GAGVSQSPSNKVTEKGKDVELRCDPISGHTALYWYRQSLGQGLEFLIYFQGNSAPDKSGLPSDRFSAERTGGSVSTLTIQRTQQEDSAVYLCASSLYGGDSYEQYFGPGTRLTVT.

The chain couples TRBV5-4 to TRBJ2-7, with 8 bases fitting TRBD2. The CDR3 loop spans 16 amino acids. V shed 0 bases and J 5 bases; nucleotides not matched to a gene: 10. The germline gives CDR1 SGHNT, CDR2 YYREEE (reference sequence). The CDR3 region has the DNA TGTGCCAGCAGCTTGGACCCGGGGGGGTTTATGCACGAGCAGTACTTC. It encodes CASSLDPGGFMHEQYF.

This clone appeared a few times. V gene TRBV30 combines with J gene TRBJ2-1; tentative D call: TRBD2 (6 bases). The CDR3 covers 13 residues. Trimming shortened V by 0 bases and J by 9 bases, and 12 bases separated the two germline ends. The germline CDR1 and CDR2 sequences are GTSNPN and SVGIG (reference sequence). The chain's CDR3 is CAWSVRSGVEQFF. In DNA, the CDR3 is TGTGCCTGGAGTGTAAGATCGGGGGTTGAGCAGTTCTTC.

The chain employs TRBV4-2 and TRBJ2-3, with 10 bases matching TRBD2. Germline assignment: CDR1 LGHNA and CDR2 YNFKEQ. The trim removed 1 base at V and 2 bases at J, leaving 12 bases unmatched. The CDR3 contains 19 residues. Here the CDR3 DNA reads TGTGCCAGCAGCCAAGCGTCCAGCGGGGGGGCCATTATCACAGATACGCAGTATTTT. It translates to CASSQASSGGAIITDTQYF.

Turning to this clone: The junction departs from germline at one end; a sequencing error may be responsible. The chain joins TRBV4-3 to TRBJ1-6; possibly TRBD1 for D (6 bases). Germline CDR1 and CDR2: LGHNA and YSLEER. CDR3 size: 14 residues. The CDR3 DNA reads TGCGCCAGCGGACTGCAGGGGTATAATTCACCCCTCAACTTT. It yields the protein CASGLQGYNSPLNF.

This clone has a handful of counts. J is TRBJ1-2 and V is TRBV14; 9 positions agree with TRBD1. The germline V gene encodes CDR1 SGHDN and CDR2 FVKESK. This CDR3 is built from 15 residues. Germline trimming cut 1 base from V and 4 bases from J; bases unmatched to any gene: 4. The CDR3 DNA reads TGTGCCAGCAGCCAAGGTCCGGGACAGGGCTATGGCTACACCTTC. It translates to CASSQGPGQGYGYTF.

This chain links TRBV27 with TRBJ1-5; weak D call: TRBD1 (5 bases). This CDR3 region has 14 residues. CDR1 and CDR2 from the germline V gene are MNHEY and SMNVEV (reference sequence). Trimming left V 6 bases short and J 6 bases short, with 15 bases between. CDR3 DNA: TGTGCCAGCAGGGGAGGGGCCCTCAGTCAGCCCCAGCATTTT. Translating gives CASRGGALSQPQHF.

This clone has a handful of counts. The chain uses TRBV15 and TRBJ1-4; D not resolved. This CDR3 is built from 11 residues. Germline lookup yields CDR1 LNHNV and CDR2 YYDKDF (reference sequence). V lost 6 bases and J 6 bases, leaving 5 bases between the germline ends. The chain's CDR3 is CATSSYEKLFF. CDR3 sequence (DNA): TGTGCCACCAGTTCATATGAAAAACTGTTTTTT.

The rearrangement links TRBV6-6 to TRBJ2-5, with D perhaps TRBD2 (7 bases). CDR3 length: 13 residues. V dropped 5 bases and J dropped 5 bases, with 12 bases sitting between them. The germline gives CDR1 MNHNY, CDR2 SVGAGI (reference sequence). The CDR3 sequence: CASSRGGLETQYF. Here the CDR3 DNA reads TGTGCCAGCAGTAGGGGGGGCCTGGAGACCCAGTACTTC.

The chain uses TRBV6-5 and TRBJ1-4, with D perhaps TRBD1 (6 bases). CDR1 is MNHEY, CDR2 SVGAGI, per germline. The CDR3 is 14 residues long. Trimming shortened V by 0 bases and J by 8 bases, and 10 bases separated the two germline ends. The CDR3 spells CASSYSYREEKLFF. CDR3 sequence (DNA): TGTGCCAGCAGTTACTCTTACAGGGAAGAAAAACTGTTTTTT.

This chain connects TRBV11-3 to TRBJ2-7; 7 positions match TRBD2. Trimming cost V 7 bases and J 5 bases; bases outside gene matches: 14. The V gene's germline CDR1 is SGHNT and CDR2 YENEEA. There are 15 residues in the CDR3. The CDR3 coding sequence is TGTGCCAGCACCTCGTCGGAGGGAGGGAACAACGAGCAGTACTTC. This translates into CASTSSEGGNNEQYF.

The rearrangement uses TRBV5-1 and TRBJ2-7; perhaps TRBD2 as D (6 bases). Trimming cost V 4 bases and J 5 bases, with 13 bases left between them. The CDR3 contains 13 residues. CDR1 SGHRS and CDR2 YFSETQ come from the germline V gene. The CDR3 nucleotides read TGCGCCAGCAGCCAGGGACTCCCCCACGAGCAGTACTTC. Protein sequence: CASSQGLPHEQYF.

The chain is built from TRBV7-9 and TRBJ2-5; 12 nucleotides align to TRBD1. Germline values: CDR1 SEHNR, CDR2 FQNEAQ (reference sequence). J lost 4 bases, V lost 5 bases, and 11 bases had no gene match. The CDR3 extends over 17 amino acids. Here the CDR3 reads CASSKGQGALSSETQYF. CDR3 DNA: TGTGCCAGCAGCAAGGGACAGGGGGCCTTATCTTCAGAGACCCAGTACTTC.

The chain joins TRBV7-2 to TRBJ2-1; TRBD2 matches at 9 bases. Germline V gene sequence: CDR1 SGHTA, CDR2 FQGNSA. The CDR3 is 15 amino acids. The trim removed 5 bases at V and 9 bases at J, leaving 11 bases unmatched. This chain's CDR3 is CASSPQWAGGTEQFF. In DNA, the CDR3 is TGTGCCAGCAGCCCCCAGTGGGCGGGGGGGACTGAGCAGTTCTTC.

The CDR3 nucleotides are TGCGCCAGCAGCCAAGATGTCAACACAGATACGCAGTATTTT. Its protein is CASSQDVNTDTQYF. This chain joins TRBV4-3 and TRBJ2-3; no clear D. Germline CDR1 and CDR2: LGHNA and YSLEER. V dropped 0 bases and J dropped 2 bases, with 6 bases sitting between them. The CDR3 has 14 residues.

This sequence joins TRBV2 and TRBJ1-4, with 7 bases matching TRBD1. Germline CDR1 reads SNHLY; CDR2 reads FYNNEI. The CDR3 contains 15 residues. V lost 6 bases, J lost 6 bases, and 10 bases stayed unmatched. The CDR3, as DNA: TGTGCCAGCAGAGGTGCAGGGGGTTTGTATGAAAAACTGTTTTTT. As protein: CASRGAGGLYEKLFF.

The chain joins TRBV4-1 to TRBJ2-7, with 11 nucleotides matching TRBD2. The length of the CDR3 is 16 residues. The trim removed 0 bases at V and 7 bases at J, leaving 8 bases unmatched. Germline assignment: CDR1 MGHRA and CDR2 YSYEKL. The CDR3 region has the DNA TGCGCCAGCAGCCAAGATTTGGCTAGCGGGGGGTATGAGCAGTACTTC. The encoded protein is CASSQDLASGGYEQYF.